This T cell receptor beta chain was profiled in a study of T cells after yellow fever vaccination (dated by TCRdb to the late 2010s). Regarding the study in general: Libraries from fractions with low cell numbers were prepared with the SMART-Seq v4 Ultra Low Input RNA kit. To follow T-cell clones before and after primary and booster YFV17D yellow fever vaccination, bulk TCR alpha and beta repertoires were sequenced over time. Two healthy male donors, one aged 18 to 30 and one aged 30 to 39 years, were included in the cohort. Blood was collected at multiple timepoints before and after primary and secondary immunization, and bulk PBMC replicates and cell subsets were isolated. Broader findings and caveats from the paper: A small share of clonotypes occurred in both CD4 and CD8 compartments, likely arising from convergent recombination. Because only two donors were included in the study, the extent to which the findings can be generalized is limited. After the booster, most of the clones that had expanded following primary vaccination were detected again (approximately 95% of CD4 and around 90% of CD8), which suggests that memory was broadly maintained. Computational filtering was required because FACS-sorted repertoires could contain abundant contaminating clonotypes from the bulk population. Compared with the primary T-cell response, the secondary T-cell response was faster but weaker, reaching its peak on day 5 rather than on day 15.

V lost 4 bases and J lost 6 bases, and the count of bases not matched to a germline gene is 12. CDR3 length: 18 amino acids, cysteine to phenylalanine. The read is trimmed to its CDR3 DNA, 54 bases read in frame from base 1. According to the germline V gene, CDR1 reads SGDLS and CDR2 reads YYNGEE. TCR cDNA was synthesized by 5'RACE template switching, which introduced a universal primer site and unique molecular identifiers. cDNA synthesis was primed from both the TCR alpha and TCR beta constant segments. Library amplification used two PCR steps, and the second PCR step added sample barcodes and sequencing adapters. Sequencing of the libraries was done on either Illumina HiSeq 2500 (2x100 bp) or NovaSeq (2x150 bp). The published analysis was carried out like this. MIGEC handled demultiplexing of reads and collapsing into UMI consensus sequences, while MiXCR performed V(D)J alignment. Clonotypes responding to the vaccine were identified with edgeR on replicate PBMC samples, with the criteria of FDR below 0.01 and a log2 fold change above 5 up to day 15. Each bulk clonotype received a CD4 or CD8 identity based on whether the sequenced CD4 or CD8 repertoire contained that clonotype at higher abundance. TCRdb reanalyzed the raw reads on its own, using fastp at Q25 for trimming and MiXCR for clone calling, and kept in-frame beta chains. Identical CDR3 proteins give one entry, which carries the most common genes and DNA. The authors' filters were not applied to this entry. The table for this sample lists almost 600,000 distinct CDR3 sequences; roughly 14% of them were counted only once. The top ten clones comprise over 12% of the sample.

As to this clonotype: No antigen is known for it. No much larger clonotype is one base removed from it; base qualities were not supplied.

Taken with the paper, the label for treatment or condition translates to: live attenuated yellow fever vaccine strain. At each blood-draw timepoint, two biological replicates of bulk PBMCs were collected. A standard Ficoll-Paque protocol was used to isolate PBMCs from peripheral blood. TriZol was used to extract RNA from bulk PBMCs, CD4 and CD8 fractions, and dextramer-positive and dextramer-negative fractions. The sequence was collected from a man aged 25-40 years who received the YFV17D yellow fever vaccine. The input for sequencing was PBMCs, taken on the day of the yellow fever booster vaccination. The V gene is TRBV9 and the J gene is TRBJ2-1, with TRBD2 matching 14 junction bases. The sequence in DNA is TGTGCCAGCAGCCAAGAGGGACTAGCGGGAGTGGTCGGCAATGAGCAGTTCTTC. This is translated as CASSQEGLAGVVGNEQFF. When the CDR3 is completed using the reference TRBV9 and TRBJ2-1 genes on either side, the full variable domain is DSGVTQTPKHLITATGQRVTLRCSPRSGDLSVYWYQQSLDQGLQFLIQYYNGEERAKGNILERFSAQQFPDLHSELNLSSLELGDSALYFCASSQEGLAGVVGNEQFFGPGTRLTVL.